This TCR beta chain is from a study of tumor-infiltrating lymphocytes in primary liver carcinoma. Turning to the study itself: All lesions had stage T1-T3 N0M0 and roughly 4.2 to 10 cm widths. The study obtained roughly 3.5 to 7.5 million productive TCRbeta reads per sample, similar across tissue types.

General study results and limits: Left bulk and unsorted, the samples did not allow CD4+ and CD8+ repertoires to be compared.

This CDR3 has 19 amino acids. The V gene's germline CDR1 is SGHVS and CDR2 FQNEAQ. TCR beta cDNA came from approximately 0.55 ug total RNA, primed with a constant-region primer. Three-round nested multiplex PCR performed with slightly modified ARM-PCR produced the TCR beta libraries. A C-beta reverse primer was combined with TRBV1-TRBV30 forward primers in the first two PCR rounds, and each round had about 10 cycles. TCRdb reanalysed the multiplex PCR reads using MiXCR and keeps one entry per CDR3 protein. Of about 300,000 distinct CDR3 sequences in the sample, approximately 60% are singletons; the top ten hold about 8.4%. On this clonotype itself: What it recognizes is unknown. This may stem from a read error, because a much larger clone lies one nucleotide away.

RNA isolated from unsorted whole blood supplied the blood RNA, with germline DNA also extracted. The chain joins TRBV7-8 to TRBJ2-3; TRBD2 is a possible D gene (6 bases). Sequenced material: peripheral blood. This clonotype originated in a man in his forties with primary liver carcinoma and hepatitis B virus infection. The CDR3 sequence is CASSSPFQRAGTATGTQYF. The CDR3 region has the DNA TGTGCCAGCAGCTCCCCGTTCCAGCGGGCGGGAACCGCCACAGGTACGCAGTATTTT. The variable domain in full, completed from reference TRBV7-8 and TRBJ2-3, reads GAGVSQSPRYKVAKRGQDVALRCDPISGHVSLFWYQQALGQGPEFLTYFQNEAQLDKSGLPSDRFFAERPEGSVSTLKIQRTQQEDSAVYLCASSSPFQRAGTATGTQYFGPGTRLTVL.